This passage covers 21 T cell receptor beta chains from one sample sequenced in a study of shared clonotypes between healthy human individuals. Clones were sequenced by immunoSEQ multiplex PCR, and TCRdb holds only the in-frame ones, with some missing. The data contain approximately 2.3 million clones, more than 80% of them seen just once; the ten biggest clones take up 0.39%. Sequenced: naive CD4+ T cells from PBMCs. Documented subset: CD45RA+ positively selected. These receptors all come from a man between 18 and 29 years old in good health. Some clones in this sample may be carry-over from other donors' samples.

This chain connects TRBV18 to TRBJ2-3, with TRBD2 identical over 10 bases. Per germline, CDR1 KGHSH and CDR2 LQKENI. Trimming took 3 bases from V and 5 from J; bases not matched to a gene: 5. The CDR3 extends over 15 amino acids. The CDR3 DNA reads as TGTGCCAGCTCACCCACTAGCGGGAATAAAGATACGCAGTATTTT. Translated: CASSPTSGNKDTQYF. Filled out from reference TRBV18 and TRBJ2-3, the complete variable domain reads NAGVMQNPRHLVRRRGQEARLRCSPMKGHSHVYWYRQLPEEGLKFMVYLQKENIIDESGMPKERFSAEFPKEGPSILRIQQVVRGDSAAYFCASSPTSGNKDTQYFGPGTRLTVL.

CDR3 coding DNA: TGTGCCAGCAGTTTATTACTCAGCGGGAGCCCCTACGAGCAGTACTTC. It translates to CASSLLLSGSPYEQYF. The rearrangement links TRBV28 to TRBJ2-7, with 8 bases lining up with TRBD2. V lost 1 base to trimming and J lost 2 bases; unmatched junction nucleotides: 7. CDR1 MDHEN and CDR2 SYDVKM come from the germline V gene. This CDR3 region has 16 residues.

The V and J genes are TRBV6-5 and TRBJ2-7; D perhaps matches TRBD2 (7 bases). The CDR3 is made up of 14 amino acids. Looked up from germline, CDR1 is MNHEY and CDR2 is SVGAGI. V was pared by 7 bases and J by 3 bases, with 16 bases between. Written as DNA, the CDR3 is TGTGCCAGCACCGACCCGGGGGGCATCTACGAGCAGTACTTC. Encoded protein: CASTDPGGIYEQYF.

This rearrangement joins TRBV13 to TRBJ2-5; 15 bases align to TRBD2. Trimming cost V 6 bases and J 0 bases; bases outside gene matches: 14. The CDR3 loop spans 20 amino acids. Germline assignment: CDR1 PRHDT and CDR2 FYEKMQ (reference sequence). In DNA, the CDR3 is TGTGCCAGCAGAAAAGTAAGAGCCGGGACTAGCGGGGGGAACCAAGAGACCCAGTACTTC. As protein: CASRKVRAGTSGGNQETQYF.

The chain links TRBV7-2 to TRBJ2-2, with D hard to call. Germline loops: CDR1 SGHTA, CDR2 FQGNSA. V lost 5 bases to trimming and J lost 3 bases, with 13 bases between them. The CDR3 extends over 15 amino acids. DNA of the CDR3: TGTGCCAGCAGCCGAGAGAGCGCATACACCGGGGAGCTGTTTTTT. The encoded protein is CASSRESAYTGELFF.

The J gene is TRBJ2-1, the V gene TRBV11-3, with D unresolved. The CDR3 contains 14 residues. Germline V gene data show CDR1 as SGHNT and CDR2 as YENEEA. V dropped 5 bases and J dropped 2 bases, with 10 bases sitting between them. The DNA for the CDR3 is TGTGCCAGCAGCCTCCAAGAACCCTACAATGAGCAGTTCTTC. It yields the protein CASSLQEPYNEQFF.

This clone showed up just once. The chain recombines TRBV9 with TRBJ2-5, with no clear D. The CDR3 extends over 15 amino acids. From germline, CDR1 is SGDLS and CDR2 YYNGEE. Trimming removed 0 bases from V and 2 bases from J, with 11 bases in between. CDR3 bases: TGTGCCAGCAGCGTAGCGGTGGGATATCAAGAGACCCAGTACTTC. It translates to CASSVAVGYQETQYF.

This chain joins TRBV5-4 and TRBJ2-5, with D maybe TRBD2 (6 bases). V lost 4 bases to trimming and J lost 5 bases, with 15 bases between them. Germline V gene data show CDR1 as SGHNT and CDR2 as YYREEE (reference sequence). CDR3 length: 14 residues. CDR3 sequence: CASSSPGRRETQYF. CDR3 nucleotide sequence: TGTGCCAGCAGCAGTCCAGGGAGGAGGGAGACCCAGTACTTC.

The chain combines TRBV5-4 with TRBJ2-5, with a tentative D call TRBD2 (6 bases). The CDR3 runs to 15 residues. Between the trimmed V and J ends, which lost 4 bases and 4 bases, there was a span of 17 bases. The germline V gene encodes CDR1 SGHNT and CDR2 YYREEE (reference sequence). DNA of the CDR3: TGTGCCAGCAGCCCCCCCGGGGGACGAGTAGAGACCCAGTACTTC. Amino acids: CASSPPGGRVETQYF.

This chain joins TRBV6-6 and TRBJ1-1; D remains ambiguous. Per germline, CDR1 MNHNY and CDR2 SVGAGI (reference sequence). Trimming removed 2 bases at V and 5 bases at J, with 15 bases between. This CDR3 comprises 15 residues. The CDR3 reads CASSYPRPGGTEAFF. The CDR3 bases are TGTGCCAGCAGTTACCCCCGGCCAGGAGGGACTGAAGCTTTCTTT.

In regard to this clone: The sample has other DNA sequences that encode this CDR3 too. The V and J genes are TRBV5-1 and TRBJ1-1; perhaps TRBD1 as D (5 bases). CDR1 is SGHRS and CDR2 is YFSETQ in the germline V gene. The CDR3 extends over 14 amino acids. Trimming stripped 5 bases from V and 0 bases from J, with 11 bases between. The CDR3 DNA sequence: TGCGCCAGCAGTCGGGACCGCATGAACACTGAAGCTTTCTTT. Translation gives CASSRDRMNTEAFF.

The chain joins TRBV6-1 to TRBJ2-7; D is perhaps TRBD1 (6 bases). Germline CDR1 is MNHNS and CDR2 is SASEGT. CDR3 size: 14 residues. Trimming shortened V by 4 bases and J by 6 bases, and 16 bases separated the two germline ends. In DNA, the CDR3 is TGTGCCAGCAGTGTCGACAGGCTGAGGTCCGAGCAGTACTTC. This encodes CASSVDRLRSEQYF.

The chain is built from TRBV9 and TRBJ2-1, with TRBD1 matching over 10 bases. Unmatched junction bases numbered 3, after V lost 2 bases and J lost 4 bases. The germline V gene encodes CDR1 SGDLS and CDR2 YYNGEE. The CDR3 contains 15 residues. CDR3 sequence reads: CASSVWTGGYNEQFF. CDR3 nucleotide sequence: TGTGCCAGCAGCGTTTGGACAGGGGGATACAATGAGCAGTTCTTC.

CDR3 loop: CASGGALGNTIYF. DNA of the CDR3: TGTGCCAGTGGGGGGGCTCTGGGAAACACCATATATTTT. J is TRBJ1-3 and V is TRBV6-5; possibly TRBD1 for D (6 bases). CDR3 length: 13 residues. V lost 9 bases and J 4 bases, leaving 13 bases between the germline ends. Germline V gene lookup returns CDR1 MNHEY and CDR2 SVGAGI.

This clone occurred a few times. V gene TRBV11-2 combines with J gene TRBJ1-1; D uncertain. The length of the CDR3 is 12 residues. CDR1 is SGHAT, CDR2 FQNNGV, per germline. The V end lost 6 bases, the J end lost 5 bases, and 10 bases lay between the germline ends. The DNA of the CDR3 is TGTGCCAGCAGTCGAGAAGGGACTGAAGCTTTCTTT. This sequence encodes CASSREGTEAFF.

CDR3 protein: CASSLGQPSRGTEAFF. In nucleotides, the CDR3 is TGTGCCAGCAGTCTGGGACAGCCGAGTAGGGGAACTGAAGCTTTCTTT. The chain is built from TRBV28 and TRBJ1-1, with 7 nucleotides matching TRBD1. The germline CDR1 and CDR2 sequences are MDHEN and SYDVKM. CDR3 length: 16 amino acids. J was trimmed by 5 bases and V by 5 bases; bases with no gene match: 14.

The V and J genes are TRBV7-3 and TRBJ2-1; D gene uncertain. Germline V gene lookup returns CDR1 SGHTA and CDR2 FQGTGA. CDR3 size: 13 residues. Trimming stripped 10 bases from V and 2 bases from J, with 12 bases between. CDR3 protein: CATSLGAYNEQFF. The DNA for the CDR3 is TGTGCCACGTCCCTTGGGGCCTACAATGAGCAGTTCTTC.

The chain's CDR3 is CAISEQGPSGEQYF. The CDR3 DNA sequence: TGTGCCATCAGTGAGCAAGGACCATCGGGGGAGCAGTACTTC. The chain is built from TRBV10-3 and TRBJ2-7; a weak D match, TRBD2 (5 bases). Germline assignment: CDR1 ENHRY and CDR2 SYGVKD. V was shortened by 2 bases and J by 7 bases, with 15 bases between the two germline ends. The CDR3 has 14 residues.

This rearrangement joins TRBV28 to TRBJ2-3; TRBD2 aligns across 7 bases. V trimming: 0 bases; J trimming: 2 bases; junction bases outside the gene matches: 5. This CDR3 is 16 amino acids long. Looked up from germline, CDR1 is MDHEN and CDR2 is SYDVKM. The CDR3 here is CASSLWGSGHTDTQYF. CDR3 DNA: TGTGCCAGCAGTTTATGGGGTAGCGGGCACACAGATACGCAGTATTTT. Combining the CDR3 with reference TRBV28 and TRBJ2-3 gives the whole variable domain DVKVTQSSRYLVKRTGEKVFLECVQDMDHENMFWYRQDPGLGLRLIYFSYDVKMKEKGDIPEGYSVSREKKERFSLILESASTNQTSMYLCASSLWGSGHTDTQYFGPGTRLTVL.

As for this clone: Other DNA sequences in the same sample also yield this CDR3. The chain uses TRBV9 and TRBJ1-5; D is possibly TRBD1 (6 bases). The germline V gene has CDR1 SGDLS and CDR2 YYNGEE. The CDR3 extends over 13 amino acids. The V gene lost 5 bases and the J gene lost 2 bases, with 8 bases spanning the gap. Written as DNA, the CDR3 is TGTGCCAGCAGTGGGGGCGGCAATCAGCCCCAGCATTTT. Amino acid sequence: CASSGGGNQPQHF.

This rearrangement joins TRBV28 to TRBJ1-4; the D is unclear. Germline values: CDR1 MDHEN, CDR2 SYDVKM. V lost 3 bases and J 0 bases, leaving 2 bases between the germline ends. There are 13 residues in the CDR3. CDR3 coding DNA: TGTGCCAGCAGTTTCGCAACTAATGAAAAACTGTTTTTT. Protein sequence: CASSFATNEKLFF.